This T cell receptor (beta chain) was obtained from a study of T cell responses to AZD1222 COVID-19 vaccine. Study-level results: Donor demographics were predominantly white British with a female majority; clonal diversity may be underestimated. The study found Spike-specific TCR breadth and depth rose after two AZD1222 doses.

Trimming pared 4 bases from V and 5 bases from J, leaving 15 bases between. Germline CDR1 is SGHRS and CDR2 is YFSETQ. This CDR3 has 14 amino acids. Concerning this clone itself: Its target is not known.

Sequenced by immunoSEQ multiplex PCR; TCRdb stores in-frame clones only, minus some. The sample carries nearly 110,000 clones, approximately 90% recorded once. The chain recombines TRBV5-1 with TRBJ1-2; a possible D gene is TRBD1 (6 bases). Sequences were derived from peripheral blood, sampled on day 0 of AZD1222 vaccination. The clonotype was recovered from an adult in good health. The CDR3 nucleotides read TGCGCCAGCAGCCCGGACAGCTGGGAGTATGGCTACACCTTC. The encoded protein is CASSPDSWEYGYTF.